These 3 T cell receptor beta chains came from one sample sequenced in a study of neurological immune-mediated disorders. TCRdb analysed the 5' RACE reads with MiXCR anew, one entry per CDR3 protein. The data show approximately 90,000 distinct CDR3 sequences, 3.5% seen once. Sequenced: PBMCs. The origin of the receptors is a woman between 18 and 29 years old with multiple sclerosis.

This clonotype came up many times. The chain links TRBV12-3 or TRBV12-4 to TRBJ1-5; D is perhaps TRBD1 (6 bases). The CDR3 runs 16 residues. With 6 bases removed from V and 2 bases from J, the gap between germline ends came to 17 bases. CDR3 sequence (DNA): TGTGCCAGCAGCGGGCGGGGGGCGAGTGGCAATCAGCCCCAGCATTTT. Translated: CASSGRGASGNQPQHF.

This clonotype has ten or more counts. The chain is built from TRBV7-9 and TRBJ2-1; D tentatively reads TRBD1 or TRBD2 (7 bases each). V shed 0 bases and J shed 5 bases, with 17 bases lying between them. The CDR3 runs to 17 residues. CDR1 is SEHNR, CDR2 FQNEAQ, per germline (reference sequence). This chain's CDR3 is CASSLAGGGSPHNEQFF. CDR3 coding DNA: TGTGCCAGCAGCTTAGCAGGGGGCGGGAGTCCCCACAATGAGCAGTTCTTC. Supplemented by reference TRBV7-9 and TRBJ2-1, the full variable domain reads DTGVSQNPRHKITKRGQNVTFRCDPISEHNRLYWYRQTLGQGPEFLTYFQNEAQLEKSRLLSDRFSAERPKGSFSTLEIQRTEQGDSAMYLCASSLAGGGSPHNEQFFGPGTRLTVL.

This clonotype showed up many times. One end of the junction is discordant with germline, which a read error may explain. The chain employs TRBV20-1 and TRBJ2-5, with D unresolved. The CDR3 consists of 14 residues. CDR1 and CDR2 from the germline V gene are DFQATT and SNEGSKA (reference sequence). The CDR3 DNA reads TGCAGCGCTACGCTCGGGTTTGCGCAAGAGACCCAGTACTTC. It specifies CSATLGFAQETQYF.